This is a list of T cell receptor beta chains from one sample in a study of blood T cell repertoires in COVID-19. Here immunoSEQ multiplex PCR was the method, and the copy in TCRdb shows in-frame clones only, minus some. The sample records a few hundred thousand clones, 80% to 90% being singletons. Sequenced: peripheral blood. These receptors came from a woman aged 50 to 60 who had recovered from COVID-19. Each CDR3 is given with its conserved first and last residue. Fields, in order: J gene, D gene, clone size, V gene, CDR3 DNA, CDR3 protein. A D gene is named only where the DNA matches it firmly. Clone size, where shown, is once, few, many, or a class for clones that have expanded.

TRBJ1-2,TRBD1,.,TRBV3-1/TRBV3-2,TGTGCCAGCACCCGGACAGGGGTCTATGGCTACACCTTC,CASTRTGVYGYTF
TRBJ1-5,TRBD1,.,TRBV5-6,TGTGCCAGCAGCGAGACAGGGGGCGGTGGTCAGCCCCAGCATTTT,CASSETGGGGQPQHF
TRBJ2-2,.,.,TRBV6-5,TGTGCCAGCATTCCATGGACAGTTAACACCGGGGAGCTGTTTTTT,CASIPWTVNTGELFF
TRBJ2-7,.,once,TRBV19,TGTGCCAGTAGTATTGTCGGTACAGGCCCCTACGAGCAGTACTTC,CASSIVGTGPYEQYF
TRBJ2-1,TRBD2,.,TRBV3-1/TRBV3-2,TGTGCCAGCTACCCATCGTTGGTTAGCGGGAGGGCCATAAATGAGCAGTTCTTC,CASYPSLVSGRAINEQFF
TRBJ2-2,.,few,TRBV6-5,TGTGCCAGCAGCGAGACCGCGGACACCGGGGAGCTGTTTTTT,CASSETADTGELFF
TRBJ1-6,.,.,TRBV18,TGTGCCAGCTCAGACCGGGACACCGGTTCACCCCTCCACTTT,CASSDRDTGSPLHF
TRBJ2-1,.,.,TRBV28,TGTGCCAGCAGCCCTCACAATGAGCAGTTCTTC,CASSPHNEQFF
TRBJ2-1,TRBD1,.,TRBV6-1,TGTGCCAGCAGTGATTTTCCGGGACAGGGGAGCGATGAGCAGTTCTTC,CASSDFPGQGSDEQFF
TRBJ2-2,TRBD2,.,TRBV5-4,TGTGCCAGCAGCTCCAAGCGGGAAGCGAACACCGGGGAGCTGTTTTTT,CASSSKREANTGELFF
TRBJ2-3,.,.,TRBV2,TGTGCCAGCAGTGTCAGGGATACGCAGTATTTT,CASSVRDTQYF